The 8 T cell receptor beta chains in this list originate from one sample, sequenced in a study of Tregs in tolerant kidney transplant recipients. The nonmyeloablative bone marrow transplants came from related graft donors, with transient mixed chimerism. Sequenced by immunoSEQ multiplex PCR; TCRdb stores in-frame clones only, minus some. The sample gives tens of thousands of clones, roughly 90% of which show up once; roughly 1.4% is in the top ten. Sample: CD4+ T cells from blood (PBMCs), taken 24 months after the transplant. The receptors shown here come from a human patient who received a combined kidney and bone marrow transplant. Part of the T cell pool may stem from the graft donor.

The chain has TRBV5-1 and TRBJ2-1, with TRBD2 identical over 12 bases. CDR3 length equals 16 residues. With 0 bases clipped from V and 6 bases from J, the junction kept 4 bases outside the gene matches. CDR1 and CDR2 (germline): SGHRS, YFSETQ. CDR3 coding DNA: TGCGCCAGCAGCTTGGCTCTAGCGGGGGGGCTCAATGAGCAGTTCTTC. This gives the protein CASSLALAGGLNEQFF.

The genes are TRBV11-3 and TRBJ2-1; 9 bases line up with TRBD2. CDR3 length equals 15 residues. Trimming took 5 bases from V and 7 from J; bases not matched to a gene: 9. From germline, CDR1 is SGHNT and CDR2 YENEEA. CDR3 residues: CASSRGGLAMNEQFF. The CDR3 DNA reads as TGTGCCAGCAGCCGGGGGGGACTAGCAATGAATGAGCAGTTCTTC.

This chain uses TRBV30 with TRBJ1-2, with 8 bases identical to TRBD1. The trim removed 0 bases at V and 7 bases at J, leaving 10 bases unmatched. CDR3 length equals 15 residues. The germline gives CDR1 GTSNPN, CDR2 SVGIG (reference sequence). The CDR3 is CAWSVKRQGIVGYTF. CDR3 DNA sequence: TGTGCCTGGAGTGTAAAGCGACAGGGGATCGTTGGCTACACCTTC. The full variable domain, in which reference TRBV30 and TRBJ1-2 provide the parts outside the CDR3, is SQTIHQWPATLVQPVGSPLSLECTVEGTSNPNLYWYRQAAGRGLQLLFYSVGIGQISSEVPQNLSASRPQDRQFILSSKKLLLSDSGFYLCAWSVKRQGIVGYTFGSGTRLTVV.

CDR3 region: CASSLTQDYEQYF. CDR3 DNA: TGTGCCAGCAGCTTAACTCAGGACTACGAGCAGTACTTC. The chain is built from TRBV7-3 and TRBJ2-7; the D is unclear. CDR3 length: 13 residues. V lost 0 bases and J lost 3, with 6 bases in between. CDR1 SGHTA and CDR2 FQGTGA come from the germline V gene.

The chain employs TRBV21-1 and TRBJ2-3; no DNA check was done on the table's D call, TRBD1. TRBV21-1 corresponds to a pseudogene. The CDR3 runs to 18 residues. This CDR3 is CASTPEEDRGDGTDTQYF. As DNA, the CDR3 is TGTGCCAGCACCCCAGAGGAGGACAGGGGGGACGGGACAGATACGCAGTATTTT.

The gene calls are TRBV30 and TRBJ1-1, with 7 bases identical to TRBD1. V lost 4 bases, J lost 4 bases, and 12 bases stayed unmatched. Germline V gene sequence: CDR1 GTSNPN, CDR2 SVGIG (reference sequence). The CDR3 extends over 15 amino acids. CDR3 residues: CAWKEGAAHGTEAFF. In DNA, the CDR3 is TGTGCCTGGAAGGAGGGGGCGGCCCATGGCACTGAAGCTTTCTTT.

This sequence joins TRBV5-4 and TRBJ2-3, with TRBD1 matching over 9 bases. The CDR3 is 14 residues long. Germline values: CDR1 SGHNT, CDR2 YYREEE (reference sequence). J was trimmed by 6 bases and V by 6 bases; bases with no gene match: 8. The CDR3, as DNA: TGTGCCAGCAAGGAGGGACAGGGTACCGATACGCAGTATTTT. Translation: CASKEGQGTDTQYF.

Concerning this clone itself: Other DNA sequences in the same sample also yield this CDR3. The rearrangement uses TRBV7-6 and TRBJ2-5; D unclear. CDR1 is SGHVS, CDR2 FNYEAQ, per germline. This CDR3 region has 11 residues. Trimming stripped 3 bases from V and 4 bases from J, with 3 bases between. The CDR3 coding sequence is TGTGCCAGCAGCTTCGGAGAGACCCAGTACTTC. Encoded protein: CASSFGETQYF.